One sample yielded the 16 T cell receptor beta chains listed below, sequenced in a study of shared clonotypes between healthy human individuals. Sequencing was performed with immunoSEQ multiplex PCR; in TCRdb, only in-frame clones are kept and a portion is missing. The sample carries 2 million to 2.5 million clones, approximately 95% recorded once. The source material was naive CD4+ T cells sorted from blood. Subset given: CD45RA+ positively selected. The receptors stem from a man between 18 and 29 years old in good health.

The chain joins TRBV5-1 to TRBJ2-1; 13 bases match TRBD2. Germline CDR1 and CDR2: SGHRS and YFSETQ. The CDR3 length is 15 residues. The junction had 5 bases not matched to a gene; V was cut back by 6 bases and J by 5 bases. The CDR3 protein is CASNLGLAGDNEQFF. In DNA, the CDR3 is TGCGCCAGCAACCTCGGACTAGCGGGAGACAATGAGCAGTTCTTC.

The chain is built from TRBV27 and TRBJ1-1, with a tentative D call TRBD1 (6 bases). CDR3 length: 12 amino acids. Trimming took off 3 bases at V and 10 bases at J, with 12 bases between the two ends. Per germline, CDR1 MNHEY and CDR2 SMNVEV (reference sequence). As DNA, the CDR3 is TGTGCCAGCAGTTTCCTAGGGGGGGCAGCTTTCTTT. This gives the protein CASSFLGGAAFF.

CDR3 residues: CASSRGQGAYEQYF. CDR3 nucleotides: TGTGCCAGCAGTAGGGGACAGGGGGCCTACGAGCAGTACTTC. This sequence joins TRBV25-1 and TRBJ2-7; 11 bases are shared with TRBD1. The V segment lost 5 bases and the J segment 2 bases; nucleotides outside the gene matches: 2. Germline V lookup: CDR1 MGHDK, CDR2 SYGVNS. CDR3 size: 14 residues.

The V gene is TRBV2, the J gene TRBJ2-5; 7 nucleotides line up with TRBD1. The CDR3 covers 13 residues. Germline CDR1 and CDR2: SNHLY and FYNNEI. Trimming at V came to 7 bases and at J to 5 bases, leaving 7 bases not matched to a gene. The CDR3 is CASIRQGAETQYF. The CDR3 DNA is TGTGCCAGCATTCGACAGGGCGCGGAGACCCAGTACTTC.

The chain employs TRBV5-1 and TRBJ1-2; D unclear. The V end was cut by 0 bases, the J end by 8 bases, with 17 bases between. Germline-derived CDR1 and CDR2 are SGHRS and YFSETQ. The CDR3 length is 15 residues. CDR3 sequence: CASSLVQSNPGGYTF. As DNA, the CDR3 is TGCGCCAGCAGCTTGGTGCAGTCCAACCCGGGGGGCTACACCTTC.

The J gene is TRBJ2-7, the V gene TRBV18; TRBD1 is a possible D gene (6 bases). Between the trimmed V and J ends, which lost 5 bases and 2 bases, there was a span of 13 bases. The CDR3 covers 14 residues. Germline CDR1 is KGHSH and CDR2 is LQKENI. CDR3 bases: TGTGCCAGCTCAGGAGCGAGACAGGCCTACGAGCAGTACTTC. Its translation is CASSGARQAYEQYF.

The chain couples TRBV7-9 to TRBJ2-5; 7 positions agree with TRBD1. V trimming: 5 bases; J trimming: 4 bases; junction bases outside the gene matches: 10. The CDR3 covers 15 residues. Germline V lookup: CDR1 SEHNR, CDR2 FQNEAQ (reference sequence). The CDR3 nucleotides read TGTGCCAGCAGCACCGGACAGGCCCGAGGAGAGACCCAGTACTTC. Its protein product is CASSTGQARGETQYF.

For this clone: At the DNA level, this CDR3 is encoded by other sequences in the same sample as well. This sequence joins TRBV10-1 and TRBJ2-2, with D tentatively TRBD1 (5 bases). The CDR3 is 14 amino acids. Between the trimmed V and J ends, which lost 4 bases and 1 base, there was a span of 7 bases. Germline loops: CDR1 WNHNN, CDR2 SYGVQD (reference sequence). The DNA for the CDR3 is TGCGCCAGCAGTGGTGACAGGAACACCGGGGAGCTGTTTTTT. Translating gives CASSGDRNTGELFF.

V usage is TRBV2 and J usage is TRBJ2-7, with D hard to call. The ends were cut back, 9 bases at V and 3 bases at J, with 9 bases in the middle. Germline V CDR1 and CDR2: SNHLY, FYNNEI. The CDR3 runs 11 residues. The CDR3 DNA reads as TGTGCCAGTTCCAACGACTACGAGCAGTACTTC. Residues: CASSNDYEQYF.

The gene calls are TRBV7-2 and TRBJ2-1; D is unclear. The CDR3 has 14 residues. Germline CDR1 SGHTA, CDR2 FQGNSA. The ends were cut back, 2 bases at V and 6 bases at J, with 11 bases in the middle. In DNA form, the CDR3 reads TGTGCCAGCAGCTTAAAAGCTACATCCAATGAGCAGTTCTTC. Translated: CASSLKATSNEQFF.

A note on this clone: The same CDR3 can be traced to other DNA sequences in this sample. This rearrangement joins TRBV5-4 to TRBJ2-7; possible D gene TRBD1, 5 bases. Germline CDR1 reads SGHNT; CDR2 reads YYREEE (reference sequence). With 2 bases removed from V and 3 bases from J, the gap between germline ends came to 6 bases. The CDR3 consists of 12 residues. CDR3 nucleotide sequence: TGTGCCAGCAGCTTAGGGGACTACGAGCAGTACTTC. This codes for CASSLGDYEQYF.

The J gene is TRBJ2-1, the V gene TRBV4-3, with D possibly being TRBD1 (5 bases). Between the trimmed V and J ends, which lost 0 bases and 12 bases, there was a span of 12 bases. The CDR3 covers 13 residues. Germline V CDR1 and CDR2: LGHNA, YSLEER. CDR3 protein: CASSQDRGQAQFF. CDR3 bases: TGCGCCAGCAGCCAAGATAGGGGCCAGGCGCAGTTCTTC.

V is TRBV6-5 and J is TRBJ1-1, with 7 positions matching TRBD1. The CDR3 is 14 amino acids. The V segment lost 5 bases and the J segment 4 bases; nucleotides outside the gene matches: 7. From germline, CDR1 is MNHEY and CDR2 SVGAGI. CDR3 region: CASSTGQRFTEAFF. The CDR3 nucleotides are TGTGCCAGCAGTACGGGACAGAGATTCACTGAAGCTTTCTTT.

Points on this clone: A read error may explain this, as a much larger clone is one base away. Other DNA sequences in this sample translate to the same CDR3. This chain joins TRBV5-6 and TRBJ2-3; D gene unclear. V was pared by 3 bases and J by 3 bases, with 2 bases between. Germline V gives CDR1 SGHDT, CDR2 YYEEEE. This CDR3 contains 11 residues. The CDR3 loop is CASSSTDTQYF. The CDR3 DNA follows: TGTGCCAGCAGCTCTACAGATACGCAGTATTTT.

V is TRBV30 and J is TRBJ1-2; tentative D call: TRBD1 (5 bases). V was clipped by 2 bases and J by 0 bases, with 10 bases between them. The CDR3 extends over 14 amino acids. CDR1 and CDR2 from the germline V gene are GTSNPN and SVGIG (reference sequence). CDR3 sequence reads: CAWSLGGSNYGYTF. Here the CDR3 DNA reads TGTGCCTGGAGTTTGGGGGGTTCTAACTATGGCTACACCTTC.

The chain links TRBV19 to TRBJ2-3; TRBD1 is a possible D gene (5 bases). The CDR3 runs to 15 residues. V lost 8 bases, J lost 0 bases, and 15 bases lay in between. Germline-derived CDR1 and CDR2 are LNHDA and SQIVND (reference sequence). CDR3 sequence reads: CASVNGAGSTDTQYF. CDR3 in DNA: TGTGCCAGTGTAAATGGGGCAGGGAGCACAGATACGCAGTATTTT.